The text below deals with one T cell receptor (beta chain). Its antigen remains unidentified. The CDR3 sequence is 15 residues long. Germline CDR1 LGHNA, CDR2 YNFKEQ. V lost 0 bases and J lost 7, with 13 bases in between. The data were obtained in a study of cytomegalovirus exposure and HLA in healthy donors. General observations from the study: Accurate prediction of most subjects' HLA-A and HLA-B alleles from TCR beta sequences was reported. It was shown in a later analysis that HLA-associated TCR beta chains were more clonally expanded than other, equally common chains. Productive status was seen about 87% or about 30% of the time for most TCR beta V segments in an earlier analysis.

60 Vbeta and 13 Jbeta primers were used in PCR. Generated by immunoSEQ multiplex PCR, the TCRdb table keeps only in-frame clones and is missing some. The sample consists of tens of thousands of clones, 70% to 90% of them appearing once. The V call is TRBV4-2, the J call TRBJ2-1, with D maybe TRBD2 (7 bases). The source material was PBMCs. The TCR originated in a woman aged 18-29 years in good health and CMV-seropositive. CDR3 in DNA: TGTGCCAGCAGCCAAGATTACGGGGGGCAGAATGAGCAGTTCTTC. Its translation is CASSQDYGGQNEQFF.